Listed below are T cell receptor beta chains from one sample, sequenced in a study of vaccination effects on CD4 cells after COVID-19. Their antigen targets remain unknown. This table comes from immunoSEQ multiplex PCR, and its TCRdb copy is limited to in-frame clones, with some not included. The repertoire has tens of thousands of clones, around 70% of them found once; the top ten carry 11%. The sample was CD4+ T cells from PBMCs cultured without peptide, taken before COVID-19 vaccination. All receptors derive from a human donor who received a COVID-19 vaccine. CDR3s include the opening cysteine and the closing phenylalanine or tryptophan. The D gene is left open where the match is weak. Clone size appears in some rows only: once, few, many, or a class for an expanded clone.

V	D	size	J	DNA	CDR3
TRBV7-2	NA	NA	TRBJ2-5	TGTGCCAGCAGCTTACAGGGGGGGCAGCTTGAGACCCAGTACTTC	CASSLQGGQLETQYF
TRBV2	TRBD1	NA	TRBJ1-1	TGTGCCAGCAGTTTCGACAGGGAAGGCACTGAAGCTTTCTTT	CASSFDREGTEAFF
TRBV5-4	NA	NA	TRBJ1-2	TGTGCCAGCAGCTTGAGCCGGGACACCCACTATGGCTACACCTTC	CASSLSRDTHYGYTF
TRBV5-1	TRBD1	NA	TRBJ2-7	TGCGCCAGCCAGGGGGAAAAGTCCTACGAGCAGTACTTC	CASQGEKSYEQYF
TRBV9	NA	once	TRBJ2-2	TGTGCCAGCAGCGTAGGTAGGGACACCGGGGAGCTGTTTTTT	CASSVGRDTGELFF
TRBV7-9	NA	NA	TRBJ2-7	TGTGCCAGCAGCCCGGCGTGGACAGCAACCTACGAGCAGTACTTC	CASSPAWTATYEQYF
TRBV5-4	NA	NA	TRBJ1-6	TGTGCCAGCAGCTTGGGGGGGGCTCACAATCCTTCACCCCTCCACTTT	CASSLGGAHNPSPLHF
TRBV5-4	TRBD1	NA	TRBJ1-3	TGTGCCAGCAGCTACGGGACAGGAGCTGGAAACACCATATATTTT	CASSYGTGAGNTIYF
TRBV6-1	NA	NA	TRBJ2-2	TGTGCCAGCAGTGAATATGCAGGGACCAAGACTGGGGAGCTGTTTTTT	CASSEYAGTKTGELFF
TRBV29-1	NA	NA	TRBJ1-1	TGCAGCGCTGGGGGGGGTTGGGTCACTGAAGCTTTCTTT	CSAGGGWVTEAFF
TRBV28	NA	NA	TRBJ2-5	TGTGCCAGCAGGTCCCCAGGGAGGGAGACCCAGTACTTC	CASRSPGRETQYF
TRBV14	NA	NA	TRBJ2-5	TGTGCCAGCAGCCAGGGGTCCGGGGGGACCCAGTACTTC	CASSQGSGGTQYF
TRBV6-1	NA	NA	TRBJ2-3	TGTGCCAGCAGTTCCCTTTTAGTAGCAGAAGATACGCAGTATTTT	CASSSLLVAEDTQYF
TRBV5-5	TRBD1	NA	TRBJ1-2	TGTGCCAGCAGCGCGGACAGGGTAGGCGGCTACACCTTC	CASSADRVGGYTF
TRBV6-1	NA	NA	TRBJ1-2	TGTGCCAGCAGTGAAGACGCTCGAGCCCGGGGCTACACCTTC	CASSEDARARGYTF
TRBV5-4	TRBD2	few	TRBJ2-7	TGTGCCAGCAGCTTAGGTACTAGCGGGAGGTTCCCCTACGAGCAGTACTTC	CASSLGTSGRFPYEQYF
TRBV7-2	TRBD2	NA	TRBJ2-1	TGTGCCAGCAGCTTAAGCGGGGGCCTCTACAATGAGCAGTTCTTC	CASSLSGGLYNEQFF
TRBV27	NA	NA	TRBJ2-2	TGTGCCAGCAGTTTCTACCCCGACCTAAGCTTAGGCCCCGGGGAGCTGTTTTTT	CASSFYPDLSLGPGELFF
TRBV5-1	NA	NA	TRBJ1-5	TGCGCCAGCAGCCCGGACAGTCGCAATCAGCCCCAGCATTTT	CASSPDSRNQPQHF